This T cell receptor (beta chain) was recovered during a study of blood T cells in healthy people across ages. Together with a sample-barcoded 5' primer, a J-beta primer mix was included in a second PCR lasting about 7 to 11 cycles. TCRdb re-analysed the 5' RACE reads in MiXCR, keeping a single row per CDR3 protein. The data hold 540,000 or so distinct CDR3 sequences, with approximately 25% observed a single time. These data were likewise used in another study, on T cells of mothers and their children. This second report adds: Microchimeric T cell clones that persisted were not detected.

What was sequenced was blood. The TCR originated in a boy aged 5-17 years in good health.

The CDR3 nucleotides read TGCAGCGTTGAGTCTAGCAGACCCTACGAGCAGTACTTC. Translating gives CSVESSRPYEQYF. This chain links TRBV29-1 with TRBJ2-7; a weak D match, TRBD2 (5 bases). V was cut by 3 bases and J by 2 bases, with 11 bases left in between. This CDR3 contains 13 residues. From germline, CDR1 is SQVTM and CDR2 ANQGSEA.